This section outlines one TCR beta chain sequence together with its context. The repertoire was sequenced with immunoSEQ multiplex PCR; TCRdb's copy has only in-frame clones and lacks some. The table lists around 68,000 clones, around 91% of them singletons. This sample is part of a study of T cell changes during pregnancy in multiple sclerosis. This CDR3 spans 13 amino acids. Germline V lookup: CDR1 SGHAT, CDR2 FQNNGV. Between the trimmed V and J ends, which lost 0 bases and 5 bases, there was a span of 5 bases. The clonotype was recovered from a female donor in good health, enrolled as a control in a pregnancy study. The chain carries TRBV11-2 and TRBJ1-5, with D hard to call. The sample consisted of peripheral blood, taken after pregnancy. The CDR3 spells CASSLDRDQPQHF. The CDR3 nucleotides read TGTGCCAGCAGCTTAGATAGAGATCAGCCCCAGCATTTT. Full variable domain (remainder filled in from reference TRBV11-2 and TRBJ1-5): EAGVAQSPRYKIIEKRQSVAFWCNPISGHATLYWYQQILGQGPKLLIQFQNNGVVDDSQLPKDRFSAERLKGVDSTLKIQPAKLEDSAVYLCASSLDRDQPQHFGDGTRLSIL.